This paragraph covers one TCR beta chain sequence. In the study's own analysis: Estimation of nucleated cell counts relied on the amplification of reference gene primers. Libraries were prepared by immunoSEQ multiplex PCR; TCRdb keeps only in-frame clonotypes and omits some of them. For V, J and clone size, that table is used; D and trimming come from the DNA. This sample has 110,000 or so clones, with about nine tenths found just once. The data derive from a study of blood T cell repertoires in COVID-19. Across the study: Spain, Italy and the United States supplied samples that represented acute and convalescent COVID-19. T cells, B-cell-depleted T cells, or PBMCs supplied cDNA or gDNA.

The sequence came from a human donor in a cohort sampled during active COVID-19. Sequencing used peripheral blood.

The DNA for the CDR3 is TGTGCCAGCAGCACAGTAACAGGGGGCATGTACGAGCAGTACTTC. Protein: CASSTVTGGMYEQYF. This chain links TRBV11-2 with TRBJ2-7; 9 bases align to TRBD1. Germline V CDR1 and CDR2: SGHAT, FQNNGV. This CDR3 is 15 amino acids long. V was pared by 5 bases and J by 4 bases, with 9 bases of the junction left unmatched.